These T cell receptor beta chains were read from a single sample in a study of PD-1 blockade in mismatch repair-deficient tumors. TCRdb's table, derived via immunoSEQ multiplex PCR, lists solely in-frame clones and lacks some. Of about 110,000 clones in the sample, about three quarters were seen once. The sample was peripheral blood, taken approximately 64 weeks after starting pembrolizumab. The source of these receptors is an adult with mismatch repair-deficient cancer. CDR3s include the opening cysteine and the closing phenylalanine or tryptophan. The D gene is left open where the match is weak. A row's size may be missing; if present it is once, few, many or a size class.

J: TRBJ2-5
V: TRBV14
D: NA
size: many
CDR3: CASSPLPTGTFQETQYF
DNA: TGTGCCAGCAGCCCCCTCCCGACAGGAACATTCCAAGAGACCCAGTACTTC

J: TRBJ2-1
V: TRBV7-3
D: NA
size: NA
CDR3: CASSRGPSDEQFF
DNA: TGTGCCAGCAGTCGAGGTCCCTCGGATGAGCAGTTCTTC

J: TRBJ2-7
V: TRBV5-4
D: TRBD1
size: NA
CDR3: CASTRGTGGAYEQYF
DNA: TGTGCCAGCACCAGGGGGACAGGGGGCGCCTACGAGCAGTACTTC

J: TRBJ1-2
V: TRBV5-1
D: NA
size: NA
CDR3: CASSLEKYGYTF
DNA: TGCGCCAGCAGCTTGGAGAAATATGGCTACACCTTC

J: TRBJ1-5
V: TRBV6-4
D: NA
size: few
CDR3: CASSGPARPSQPQHF
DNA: TGTGCCAGCAGTGGCCCTGCCCGACCCAGTCAGCCCCAGCATTTT

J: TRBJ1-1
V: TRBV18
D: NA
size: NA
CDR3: CASSLPLSGEPEAFF
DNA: TGTGCCAGCTCACTGCCACTTTCAGGGGAACCTGAAGCTTTCTTT

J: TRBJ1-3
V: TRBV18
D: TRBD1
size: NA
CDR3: CASSPSPQGVISGNTIYF
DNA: TGTGCCAGCTCACCATCCCCCCAGGGGGTTATCTCTGGAAACACCATATATTTT

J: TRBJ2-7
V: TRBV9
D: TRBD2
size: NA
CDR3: CASSLAPWEGEQYF
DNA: TGTGCCAGCAGCCTAGCCCCTTGGGAGGGCGAGCAGTACTTC

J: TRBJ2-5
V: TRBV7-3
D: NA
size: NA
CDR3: CASSSTREETQYF
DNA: TGTGCCAGCAGCTCGACTCGAGAGGAGACCCAGTACTTC

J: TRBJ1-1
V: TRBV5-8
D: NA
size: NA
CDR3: CASSFERNTEAFF
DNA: TGTGCCAGCAGCTTTGAGCGGAACACTGAAGCTTTCTTT

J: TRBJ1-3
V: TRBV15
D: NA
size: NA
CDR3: CATSSGLGGGNTIYF
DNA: TGTGCCACCAGCAGTGGCCTAGGGGGTGGAAACACCATATATTTT

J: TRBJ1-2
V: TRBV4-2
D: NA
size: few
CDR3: CASSQDRWVGGYTF
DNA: TGTGCCAGCAGCCAAGATAGATGGGTGGGTGGCTACACCTTC

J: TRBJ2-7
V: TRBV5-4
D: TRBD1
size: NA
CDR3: CASSLGRTGGKEQYF
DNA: TGTGCCAGCAGCTTGGGGCGGACAGGGGGTAAAGAGCAGTACTTC

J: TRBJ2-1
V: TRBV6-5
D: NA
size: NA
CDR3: CASSYSASSSYNEQFF
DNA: TGTGCCAGCAGTTATTCTGCCTCGAGCTCCTACAATGAGCAGTTCTTC

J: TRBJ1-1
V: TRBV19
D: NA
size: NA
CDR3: CASSTSGGEEAFF
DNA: TGTGCCAGTAGTACCTCGGGGGGGGAAGAAGCTTTCTTT

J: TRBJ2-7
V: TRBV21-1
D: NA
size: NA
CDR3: CASSKGLAEPYEQYF
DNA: TGTGCCAGCAGCAAAGGACTAGCGGAGCCCTACGAGCAGTACTTC

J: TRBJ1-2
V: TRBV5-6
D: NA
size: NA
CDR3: CASSLFPPSNYGYTF
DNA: TGTGCCAGCAGCTTGTTCCCCCCATCTAACTATGGCTACACCTTC

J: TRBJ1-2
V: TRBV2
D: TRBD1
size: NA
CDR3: CASRPKGDRGRVGYTF
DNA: TGTGCCAGCAGACCCAAGGGAGACAGGGGACGAGTTGGCTACACCTTC

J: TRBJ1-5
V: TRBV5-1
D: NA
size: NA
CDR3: CASSPDSSNQPQHF
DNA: TGCGCCAGCAGCCCCGACAGTAGCAATCAGCCCCAGCATTTT

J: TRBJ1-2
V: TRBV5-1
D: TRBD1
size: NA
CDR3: CASSLGQGFVNYGYTF
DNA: TGCGCCAGCAGCTTGGGACAGGGGTTCGTTAACTATGGCTACACCTTC

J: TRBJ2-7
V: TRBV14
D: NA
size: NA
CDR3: CASSLVSSGEQYF
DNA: TGTGCCAGCAGCCTGGTAAGTTCCGGCGAGCAGTACTTC

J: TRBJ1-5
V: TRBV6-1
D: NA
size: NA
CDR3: CASSGKGFQPQHF
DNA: TGTGCCAGCAGTGGTAAGGGGTTCCAGCCCCAGCATTTT

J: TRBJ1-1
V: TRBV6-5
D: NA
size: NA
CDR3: CASSYGGLNTEAFF
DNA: TGTGCCAGCAGTTACGGGGGTCTGAACACTGAAGCTTTCTTT

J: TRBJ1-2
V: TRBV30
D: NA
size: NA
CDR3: CAWEFYRAKAYGYTF
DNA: TGTGCCTGGGAGTTTTATCGGGCGAAGGCCTATGGCTACACCTTC

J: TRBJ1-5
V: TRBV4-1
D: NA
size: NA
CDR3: CASSPARTAPSNQPQHF
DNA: TGCGCCAGCAGCCCAGCTCGGACAGCCCCTAGCAATCAGCCCCAGCATTTT

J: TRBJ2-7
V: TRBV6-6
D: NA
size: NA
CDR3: CASKPSQGNYEQYF
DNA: TGTGCCAGCAAACCCAGTCAAGGGAACTACGAGCAGTACTTC

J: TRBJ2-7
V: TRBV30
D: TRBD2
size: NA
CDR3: CALGASGLLRGEQYF
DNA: TGTGCCTTGGGCGCTAGCGGATTATTACGAGGAGAGCAGTACTTC

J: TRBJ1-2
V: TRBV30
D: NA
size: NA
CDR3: CAWSPRLNYGYTF
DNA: TGTGCCTGGAGTCCTAGGCTAAACTATGGCTACACCTTC

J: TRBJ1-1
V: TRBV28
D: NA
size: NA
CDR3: CATIFPGPGTEAFF
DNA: TGTGCCACCATCTTTCCGGGGCCGGGCACTGAAGCTTTCTTT

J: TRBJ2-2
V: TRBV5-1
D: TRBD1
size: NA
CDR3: CASSFRDSNTGELFF
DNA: TGCGCCAGCAGCTTCCGGGACAGCAACACCGGGGAGCTGTTTTTT

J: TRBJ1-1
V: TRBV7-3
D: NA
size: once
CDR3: CASSLGAGQNTEAFF
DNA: TGTGCCAGCAGCTTAGGCGCAGGGCAGAACACTGAAGCTTTCTTT

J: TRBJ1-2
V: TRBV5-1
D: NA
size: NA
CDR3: CASSLELTAYGYTF
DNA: TGCGCCAGCAGCTTGGAACTGACTGCCTATGGCTACACCTTC

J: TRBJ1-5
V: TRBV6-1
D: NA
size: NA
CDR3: CASSDSGTKPDQPQHF
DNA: TGTGCCAGCAGTGATTCGGGGACAAAGCCTGATCAGCCCCAGCATTTT

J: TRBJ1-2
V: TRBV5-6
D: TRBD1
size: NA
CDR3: CASSLWTGRGYTF
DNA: TGTGCCAGCAGCTTGTGGACAGGACGAGGCTACACCTTC

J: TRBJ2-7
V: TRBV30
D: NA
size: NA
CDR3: CAWSLAVSTYEQYF
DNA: TGTGCCTGGAGTCTAGCTGTCAGTACCTACGAGCAGTACTTC

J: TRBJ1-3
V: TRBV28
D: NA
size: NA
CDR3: CASSKVSGNTIYF
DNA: TGTGCCAGCAGTAAGGTCTCTGGAAACACCATATATTTT

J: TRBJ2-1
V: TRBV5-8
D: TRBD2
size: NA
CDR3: CASSLTSGTYNEQFF
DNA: TGTGCCAGCAGCTTGACTAGCGGGACCTACAATGAGCAGTTCTTC